A selection of T cell receptor beta chains follows, all from one sample in a study of circulating and synovial CD4+ cells in juvenile arthritis. The protocol was immunoSEQ multiplex PCR, while the TCRdb copy is restricted to in-frame clones and leaves out a portion. The data show about 32,000 clones, 90% to 95% seen once. The sequencing input was CD4+ T cells from blood. These receptors all stem from a human donor with juvenile idiopathic arthritis. CDR3s include the opening cysteine and the closing phenylalanine or tryptophan. D genes are given only for firm matches. Size values are once, few and many counts, or a class for expanded clones, and some rows have none.

TRBV6-1	TRBJ1-1	.	.	14	TGCCCGTTGAAGGAGAGGGGGACGAACACTGAAGCTTTCTTT	CPLKERGTNTEAFF
TRBV18	TRBJ1-1	.	.	16	TGTGCCAGCTCACCACGAGGTGGAGGGACTAACACTGAAGCTTTCTTT	CASSPRGGGTNTEAFF
TRBV19	TRBJ1-3	.	.	20	TGTGCCAGTAGTCCCCGGACAGCTCTCGCCGACTGGTTATCTGGAAACACCATATATTTT	CASSPRTALADWLSGNTIYF
TRBV9	TRBJ2-1	.	TRBD2	13	TGTGCCAGCAGCTTAATAGCGGGAACGGAGCAGTTCTTC	CASSLIAGTEQFF
TRBV10-2	TRBJ2-7	.	.	14	TGCGCCAGCAGCAGGGCCAAACTCGGCTACGAGCAGTACTTC	CASSRAKLGYEQYF
TRBV7-7	TRBJ2-5	.	TRBD2	15	TGTGCCAGCAGCCTCTCTAGCGGGAGAGGAGAGACCCAGTACTTC	CASSLSSGRGETQYF
TRBV5-1	TRBJ2-7	.	.	19	TGCGCCAGCAGCTTGTTGGGCAGGGCGATGGACCCTGACTTTGGCGAGCAGTACTTC	CASSLLGRAMDPDFGEQYF
TRBV5-6	TRBJ2-1	.	.	15	TGTGCCAGTAACGAACAGGGTTCTCTGGGAAATGAGCAGTTCTTC	CASNEQGSLGNEQFF
TRBV18	TRBJ2-5	.	TRBD1	14	TGTGCCAGCTCAAAGGGGGGACAGGAAGAGACCCAGTACTTC	CASSKGGQEETQYF
TRBV2	TRBJ2-5	.	.	19	TGTGCCAGCGATTTTCGAGGAGGCCAACTCCTTATGACCCGGGAGACCCAGTACTTC	CASDFRGGQLLMTRETQYF
TRBV6-5	TRBJ1-5	few	TRBD1	15	TGTGCCAGCAGTAATGGACAGGGGAGGAATCAGCCCCAGCATTTT	CASSNGQGRNQPQHF
TRBV5-1	TRBJ2-2	.	TRBD2	15	TGCGCCACCGGGCGGGGGGGCGCGGGCACCGGGGAGCTGTTTTTT	CATGRGGAGTGELFF
TRBV2	TRBJ2-5	.	.	13	TGTGCCAGCAGGGCAGGGTTCTTGGAGACCCAGTACTTC	CASRAGFLETQYF
TRBV11-2	TRBJ2-3	.	TRBD2	15	TGTGCCAGCAGCTTATGGACGGGAGGTCCAGATACGCAGTATTTT	CASSLWTGGPDTQYF
TRBV14	TRBJ2-7	.	TRBD2	16	TGTGCCAGCAGCCAAGCTTTACCGGGAGGGGACTACGAGCAGTACTTC	CASSQALPGGDYEQYF
TRBV6-1	TRBJ2-2	.	TRBD1	14	TGTGCCAGCGGACAGGTCGGTGGAGCCGGGGAGCTGTTTTTT	CASGQVGGAGELFF
TRBV11-2	TRBJ1-1	.	TRBD1	15	TGTGCCAGCAGCTCCGTGACAGGGGGCCGGACTGAAGCTTTCTTT	CASSSVTGGRTEAFF
TRBV28	TRBJ2-4	.	TRBD2	20	TGTGCCAGCAGTTTACTTGAAAGGACTAGCCGGGGGGGTGGCAAAAACATTCAGTACTTC	CASSLLERTSRGGGKNIQYF
TRBV5-8	TRBJ2-6	.	.	16	TGTGCCAGCAGCTTGACAGTTTCCTCTGGGGCCAACGTCCTGACTTTC	CASSLTVSSGANVLTF
TRBV4-1	TRBJ2-7	.	TRBD2	14	TGCGCCAGCAGCCAGGCCGGGACTACCTACGAGCAGTACTTC	CASSQAGTTYEQYF
TRBV6-1	TRBJ1-2	.	TRBD1	15	TGTGCCAGCACGACAGCCGGGACAGGGTTTGAAGGCTACACCTTC	CASTTAGTGFEGYTF
TRBV11-3	TRBJ2-2	.	TRBD2	16	TGTGCCAGCAGCCCTGGGACTAGCGGGTACACCGGGGAGCTGTTTTTT	CASSPGTSGYTGELFF
TRBV14	TRBJ2-5	.	.	13	TGTGCCAGCAGCCACGGGGAGGCAGAGACCCAGTACTTC	CASSHGEAETQYF
TRBV20-1	TRBJ1-2	.	.	11	TGCAGTGCTAGTGTCTCGGGTGGCTACACCTTC	CSASVSGGYTF
TRBV5-5	TRBJ2-3	.	.	15	TGTGCCAGCACCACTCCTTTGCCTCGCACAGATACGCAGTATTTT	CASTTPLPRTDTQYF
TRBV5-1	TRBJ2-5	.	.	14	TGCGCCAGCAGACAGAGTTCGTACCAAGAGACCCAGTACTTC	CASRQSSYQETQYF